What follows describes a single T cell receptor beta chain. Its cognate antigen has yet to be identified. Base-call qualities are not available, and no considerably larger clone is one nucleotide away. This entry belongs to a study of PD-1 blockade in classical Hodgkin lymphoma (dated by TCRdb to the early 2020s). Study-level background: Nivolumab dosing was 3 mg/kg intravenously every 2 weeks, continuing until either disease progression or unacceptable toxicity. A peripheral blood immune signature of response to PD-1 blockade in classical Hodgkin lymphoma was defined using TCR beta sequencing and CyTOF.

Genomic DNA was isolated using the Qiagen DNeasy kit from unsorted PBMCs as well as from negatively selected CD4+ and CD8+ fractions. TCR beta CDR3 regions were subjected to amplification by immunoSEQ multiplex PCR with primers that anneal to V and J segments. A synthetic immune receptor repertoire was used to minimize amplification bias, and remaining bias was computationally removed after sequencing. Under the source paper's analysis protocol: Custom Python scripts were used to quantify repertoire diversity as the Shannon entropy index. The unsorted, CD4+ and CD8+ repertoires were each analyzed separately, with the exception of combined analyses, where CD4+ and CD8+ sequences were merged in silico. Clonal expansion was defined as a frequency increase of at least 2-fold after treatment compared with C1D1, and clones undetected at baseline were assigned a pseudocount of 0.5. Singleton clones were defined as clones with 0 or 1 copy at C1D1, and non-singleton clones were defined as clones with 2 or more copies. Clones expanded in unsorted samples were assigned a CD4+, CD8+ or unknown annotation through matching of protein sequences in sorted samples from the same patient. Wilcoxon tests were applied to paired samples to test diversity changes from C1D1 to C4D1. TCRdb provides this immuneACCESS table in a form limited to in-frame rearrangements. Some clones are lacking; in checked studies, under half of them reflect an unresolved V gene, and why the rest are absent is not known. Clone size and the V and J calls come from that table; the DNA yielded D and trimming. This sample has about 100,000 clones in its table, and roughly nine tenths of those were observed once. The top ten clones comprise nearly 20% of the sample.

The label giving this sample's time point can be read as: cycle 2 day 1 (C2D1) of nivolumab. All trial patients had relapsed after autologous stem cell transplantation, with cohorts A, B and C differing in prior brentuximab vedotin exposure. The trial cohort comprised some 60 patients with relapsed/refractory classical Hodgkin lymphoma whose best overall responses were complete response, partial response or progressive disease. Trial patients were treated with single-agent nivolumab in the multi-cohort phase II CheckMate 205 trial. An independent review committee assessed best overall response by applying the 2007 International Working Group response criteria. Trial PBMCs were obtained immediately prior to nivolumab initiation (C1D1) and on therapy at cycle 2 day 1 and cycle 4 day 1. Peripheral blood was collected in 8 mL Vacutainer Cell Preparation Tubes, from which PBMCs were isolated by centrifugation and then cryopreserved.

What the study reported, not specific to this receptor: Baseline diversity similar to that of newly diagnosed patients was observed in trial patients achieving complete response, whereas significantly lower diversity was observed in partial responders and progressors. A significant rise by C4D1 was seen in CD4+ but not CD8+ TCR diversity (p=0.0027 vs p=0.16), with the rise being most apparent in complete responders (p=0.02). Only a single clinical trial cohort was studied, and what caused the repertoire differences, possibly disease activity or prior therapy, remained undefined. Baseline TCR diversity was reported to be lower in newly diagnosed patients than in healthy donors and to be lower still in relapsed/refractory patients. Lower diversity was observed in patients in whom nivolumab was started less than 1 year after ASCT, and these patients were excluded from later analyses so that confounding by immune reconstitution would be avoided.

From a lookup of the germline V gene, CDR1 and CDR2 are SGHRS and YFSETQ. V is reduced by 4 bases and J by 0 bases, leaving a spacing of 18 bases between them. The CDR3 runs 17 residues from the cysteine to the phenylalanine. Left in the record is the CDR3 DNA by itself, 51 bases read in frame from the first base. The rearranged segments are TRBV5-1 and TRBJ2-3, with TRBD2 perhaps the D gene, on 6 matching bases. This receptor was obtained from a human donor with classical Hodgkin lymphoma. The specimen comprised peripheral blood mononuclear cells (PBMCs), sampled before the second cycle of nivolumab. The nucleotides are TGCGCCAGCAGCCTTGGGACTGCCCTTCGAAGCACAGATACGCAGTATTTT. The resulting protein is CASSLGTALRSTDTQYF.